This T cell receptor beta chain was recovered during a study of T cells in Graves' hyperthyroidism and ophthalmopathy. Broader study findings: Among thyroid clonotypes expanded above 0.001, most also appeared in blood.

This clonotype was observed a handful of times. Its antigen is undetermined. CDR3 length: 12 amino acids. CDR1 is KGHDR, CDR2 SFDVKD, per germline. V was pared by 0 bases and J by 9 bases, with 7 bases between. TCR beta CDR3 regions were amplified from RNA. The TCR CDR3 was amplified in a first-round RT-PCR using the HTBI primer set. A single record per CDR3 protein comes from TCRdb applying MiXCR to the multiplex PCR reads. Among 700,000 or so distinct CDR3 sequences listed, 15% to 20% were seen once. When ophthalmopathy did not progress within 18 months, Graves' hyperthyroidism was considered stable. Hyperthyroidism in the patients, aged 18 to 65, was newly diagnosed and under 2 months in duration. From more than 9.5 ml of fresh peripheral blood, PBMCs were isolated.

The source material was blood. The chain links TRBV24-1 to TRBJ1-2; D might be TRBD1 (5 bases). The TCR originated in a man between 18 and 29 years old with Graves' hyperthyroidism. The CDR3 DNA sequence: TGTGCCACCAGTGATTTGGGGGGACGCTACACCTTC. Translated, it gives CATSDLGGRYTF.